The 20 T cell receptor beta chains below all came from one sample that was sequenced in a study of a mutant IDH1 vaccine in newly diagnosed glioma (dated by TCRdb to about 2021). These receptors lack a known antigen. The library was prepared using the immunoSEQ multiplex PCR assay. What TCRdb holds here is the immuneACCESS table cut down to in-frame rearrangements. Part of the clones is not present; checked against another copy, under half of the missing clones reflect an unresolved V gene, and the others are unexplained. The sample profile shows tens of thousands of clones; about 75% of them were found once. The ten largest clones capture less than 6.5% of the sample. Per the publication, the time point label means: week 23, last vaccination. Each vaccine dose was 300 ug of a 20-mer mutant IDH1 peptide in Montanide, given subcutaneously with topical imiquimod. The sequencing here drew on PBMCs, taken from a glioma patient whose treatment included an IDH1 peptide vaccine. The receptors originated from a man aged 50 to 60 with glioma.

This chain uses TRBV14 with TRBJ2-7, with 8 bases aligning to TRBD1. CDR1 SGHDN and CDR2 FVKESK come from the germline V gene. The CDR3 spans 16 residues. Trimming cost V 1 base and J 0 bases; bases outside gene matches: 5. The CDR3 DNA reads as TGTGCCAGCAGCCAAGGCAGGACAGGGAACTCCTACGAGCAGTACTTC. It encodes CASSQGRTGNSYEQYF.

In this sample, this clone turned up once. The genes are TRBV4-2 and TRBJ1-1; no clear D. This CDR3 comprises 14 residues. V gave up 4 bases and J gave up 1 base, with 10 bases separating them. Germline V CDR1 and CDR2: LGHNA, YNFKEQ. CDR3 nucleotides: TGTGCCAGCAGCCTACTGCGGGGGAACACTGAAGCTTTCTTT. Its protein product is CASSLLRGNTEAFF.

V is TRBV28 and J is TRBJ2-4; tentative D call: TRBD2 (6 bases). Germline CDR1 MDHEN, CDR2 SYDVKM. The CDR3 covers 15 residues. Trimming stripped 5 bases from V and 3 bases from J, with 14 bases between. This chain's CDR3 is CASSLGGEGKNIQYF. The CDR3 DNA sequence: TGTGCCAGCAGTCTAGGAGGGGAAGGCAAAAACATTCAGTACTTC.

The table lists this clone with a count of one. The CDR3 is CASSVVPTGTGELFF. The CDR3 DNA reads as TGTGCCAGCAGCGTAGTACCTACAGGCACCGGGGAGCTGTTTTTT. The chain combines TRBV9 with TRBJ2-2, with a weak D call TRBD1 (5 bases). The V gene's germline CDR1 is SGDLS and CDR2 YYNGEE. The CDR3 covers 15 residues. The V end was cut by 0 bases, the J end by 4 bases, with 10 bases between.

CDR3 sequence (DNA): TGCAGCGAACGGGACAGAACAGATACGCAGTATTTT. This codes for CSERDRTDTQYF. The chain combines TRBV29-1 with TRBJ2-3, with 7 bases that match TRBD1. The CDR3 consists of 12 residues. Trimming at V came to 7 bases and at J to 3 bases, leaving 4 bases not matched to a gene. Germline CDR1 and CDR2: SQVTM and ANQGSEA.

The V call is TRBV6-1, the J call TRBJ1-5; TRBD1 matches 8 bases. The CDR3 is 15 amino acids. Per germline, CDR1 MNHNS and CDR2 SASEGT. V lost 6 bases to trimming and J lost 5 bases; unmatched junction nucleotides: 9. The CDR3 is CASSLADRVDQPQHF. Here the CDR3 DNA reads TGTGCCAGCAGCTTAGCGGACAGGGTAGATCAGCCCCAGCATTTT.

CDR3: CATSRLPGQNEKLFF. CDR3 in DNA: TGTGCCACCAGCAGGCTCCCGGGACAGAATGAAAAACTGTTTTTT. The rearrangement links TRBV15 to TRBJ1-4; 7 bases agree with TRBD1. There are 15 residues in the CDR3. V shed 3 bases, J shed 5 bases, and the junction held 6 bases outside the gene matches. CDR1 is LNHNV and CDR2 is YYDKDF in the germline V gene (reference sequence).

The chain employs TRBV5-6 and TRBJ2-5, with D possibly called TRBD1 or TRBD2 (5 bases each). The CDR3 contains 11 residues. Germline lookup yields CDR1 SGHDT and CDR2 YYEEEE. Trimming took off 5 bases at V and 6 bases at J, with 8 bases between the two ends. CDR3 bases: TGTGCCAGCAGTTGGGGGAAGACCCAGTACTTC. As protein: CASSWGKTQYF.

The chain employs TRBV19 and TRBJ1-2, with a tentative D call TRBD1 (5 bases). The CDR3 loop spans 12 amino acids. Looked up from germline, CDR1 is LNHDA and CDR2 is SQIVND (reference sequence). With 5 bases removed from V and 3 bases from J, the gap between germline ends came to 7 bases. Here the CDR3 reads CASSGQDYGYTF. DNA of the CDR3: TGTGCCAGTAGTGGACAAGACTATGGCTACACCTTC.

This clone was seen a single time. This chain links TRBV19 with TRBJ2-2; D remains ambiguous. The CDR3 length is 13 residues. CDR1 is LNHDA and CDR2 is SQIVND in the germline V gene (reference sequence). V was pared by 6 bases and J by 5 bases, with 10 bases between. DNA for the CDR3: TGTGCCAGTAGGGCGACGCGTACCGGGGAGCTGTTTTTT. It yields the protein CASRATRTGELFF.

This clone has more than one count but fewer than ten. The rearrangement uses TRBV29-1 and TRBJ1-2; D perhaps matches TRBD1 (5 bases). Trimming stripped 4 bases from V and 6 bases from J, with 9 bases between. CDR3 length equals 11 residues. Germline loops: CDR1 SQVTM, CDR2 ANQGSEA. CDR3 loop: CSVGGVDGYTF. The CDR3 DNA sequence: TGCAGCGTTGGAGGGGTGGATGGCTACACCTTC.

This sequence joins TRBV5-6 and TRBJ2-2; D could derive from TRBD1 or TRBD2 (5 bases each). Between the trimmed V and J ends, which lost 2 bases and 7 bases, there was a span of 15 bases. The germline gives CDR1 SGHDT, CDR2 YYEEEE. The length of the CDR3 is 15 residues. The chain's CDR3 is CASSLEGRRGGELFF. The CDR3 DNA sequence: TGTGCCAGCAGCTTAGAAGGGAGAAGGGGCGGGGAGCTGTTTTTT.

The chain uses TRBV10-3 and TRBJ2-7; either TRBD1 or TRBD2 may fit D (5 bases each). The CDR3 has 17 amino acids. V lost 3 bases, J lost 6 bases, and 24 bases lay in between. Germline CDR1 and CDR2: ENHRY and SYGVKD. The CDR3 loop is CAISDPRQRGLISEQYF. The CDR3 DNA reads TGTGCCATCAGTGATCCCCGACAGAGAGGGCTTATCTCCGAGCAGTACTTC.

This chain connects TRBV29-1 to TRBJ2-5; 8 bases align to TRBD1. The CDR3 spans 13 residues. Germline loops: CDR1 SQVTM, CDR2 ANQGSEA. Trimming at V came to 7 bases and at J to 4 bases, leaving 8 bases not matched to a gene. The CDR3 protein is CSAPARGRETQYF. The CDR3 DNA follows: TGCAGCGCCCCAGCCAGGGGGCGAGAGACCCAGTACTTC. The entire variable domain, with the rest obtained from reference TRBV29-1 and TRBJ2-5, is as follows: SAVISQKPSRDICQRGTSLTIQCQVDSQVTMMFWYRQQPGQSLTLIATANQGSEATYESGFVIDKFPISRPNLTFSTLTVSNMSPEDSSIYLCSAPARGRETQYFGPGTRLLVL.

The chain joins TRBV4-3 to TRBJ2-1; D remains unclear. The V gene lost 0 bases and the J gene lost 2 bases, with 8 bases spanning the gap. The CDR3 length is 15 residues. Per the germline V gene, CDR1 is LGHNA and CDR2 is YSLEER. The CDR3 loop reads CASSQDPAAYNEQFF. The CDR3 DNA reads as TGCGCCAGCAGCCAAGATCCGGCAGCCTACAATGAGCAGTTCTTC.

The chain has TRBV30 and TRBJ2-7; D might be TRBD1 (6 bases). Trimming cost V 5 bases and J 3 bases, with 11 bases left between them. Germline values: CDR1 GTSNPN, CDR2 SVGIG (reference sequence). This CDR3 spans 12 amino acids. The CDR3 DNA reads TGTGCCTGGGATTCGACAGGCTACGAGCAGTACTTC. This translates into CAWDSTGYEQYF.

This chain joins TRBV5-1 and TRBJ2-5; weak D call: TRBD2 (6 bases). CDR1 and CDR2 (germline): SGHRS, YFSETQ. V was clipped by 0 bases and J by 4 bases, with 10 bases between them. There are 14 residues in the CDR3. The chain's CDR3 is CASSLVGGAETQYF. DNA of the CDR3: TGCGCCAGCAGCTTGGTGGGAGGAGCAGAGACCCAGTACTTC.

The chain couples TRBV30 to TRBJ2-5; 7 bases fit TRBD1. V shed 2 bases and J 0 bases; nucleotides not matched to a gene: 3. The germline CDR1 and CDR2 sequences are GTSNPN and SVGIG (reference sequence). The CDR3 spans 14 residues. The CDR3 sequence is CAWSTGTDQETQYF. Written as DNA, the CDR3 is TGTGCCTGGAGTACCGGGACAGACCAAGAGACCCAGTACTTC. The full variable domain, completed using reference TRBV30 and TRBJ2-5, is SQTIHQWPATLVQPVGSPLSLECTVEGTSNPNLYWYRQAAGRGLQLLFYSVGIGQISSEVPQNLSASRPQDRQFILSSKKLLLSDSGFYLCAWSTGTDQETQYFGPGTRLLVL.

This chain uses TRBV28 with TRBJ1-1, with 9 bases fitting TRBD1. Trimming took 6 bases from V and 2 from J; bases not matched to a gene: 7. This CDR3 comprises 15 residues. Germline V CDR1 and CDR2: MDHEN, SYDVKM. In nucleotides, the CDR3 is TGTGCCAGCAGAGCGCCGGGACAGGGTAACACTGAAGCTTTCTTT. This gives the protein CASRAPGQGNTEAFF.

The chain combines TRBV19 with TRBJ2-2; maybe TRBD1 (5 bases). Germline assignment: CDR1 LNHDA and CDR2 SQIVND (reference sequence). Deletions cut 2 bases from V and 0 bases from J, with 16 bases between. CDR3 length: 18 residues. This chain's CDR3 is CASSIQGTWGSNTGELFF. CDR3 DNA: TGTGCCAGTAGTATACAGGGCACTTGGGGCTCGAACACCGGGGAGCTGTTTTTT.